The 24 T cell receptor beta chains below were found in one sample sequenced in a study of blood T cell repertoires in COVID-19. Method: immunoSEQ multiplex PCR; TCRdb's copy keeps in-frame clones and lacks some. The table records more than 110,000 clones, approximately 80% of them present only once. Specimen: PBMCs or T cells enriched from blood (not recorded which). These receptors were taken from a woman aged 45-65 years who had recovered from COVID-19.

The chain joins TRBV5-1 to TRBJ1-6; D may be TRBD1 (6 bases). Germline V CDR1 and CDR2: SGHRS, YFSETQ. CDR3 length equals 19 residues. Trimming left V 5 bases short and J 0 bases short, with 21 bases between. This CDR3 is CASSPKGGTQSSYNSPLHF. CDR3 in DNA: TGCGCCAGCAGTCCCAAGGGGGGGACCCAGTCCTCCTATAATTCACCCCTCCACTTT. The full variable domain, rest sourced from reference TRBV5-1 and TRBJ1-6, is KAGVTQTPRYLIKTRGQQVTLSCSPISGHRSVSWYQQTPGQGLQFLFEYFSETQRNKGNFPGRFSGRQFSNSRSEMNVSTLELGDSALYLCASSPKGGTQSSYNSPLHFGNGTRLTVT.

CDR3 amino acids: CASSLDQVNSPLHF. The CDR3 region has the DNA TGCGCCAGCAGCTTAGATCAGGTTAATTCACCCCTCCACTTT. The V gene is TRBV5-1, the J gene TRBJ1-6; no firm D call. Germline CDR1 SGHRS, CDR2 YFSETQ. There are 14 residues in the CDR3. Trimming stripped 2 bases from V and 6 bases from J, with 9 bases between.

The CDR3, as DNA: TGTGCCAGCAGCCCTAGCGGGGGGGCATACGAGCAGTACGTC. It translates to CASSPSGGAYEQYV. The V and J genes are TRBV5-5 and TRBJ2-7, with 12 bases matching TRBD2. The CDR3 spans 14 residues. The J segment lost 4 bases and the V segment lost 4 bases, leaving 3 bases of the junction unmatched. CDR1 and CDR2 from the germline V gene are SGHKS and YYEKEE (reference sequence).

This sequence joins TRBV18 and TRBJ2-3, with D possibly matching TRBD1 (6 bases). Germline-derived CDR1 and CDR2 are KGHSH and LQKENI. Trimming removed 6 bases at V and 5 bases at J, with 9 bases between. This CDR3 has 12 amino acids. The DNA of the CDR3 is TGTGCCAGCTCCGAGGGACAAGATACGCAGTATTTT. Protein: CASSEGQDTQYF.

The J gene is TRBJ1-1, the V gene TRBV7-2; 9 bases are shared with TRBD1. V was pared by 5 bases and J by 7 bases, with 5 bases of the junction left unmatched. The CDR3 consists of 13 residues. Germline V gene sequence: CDR1 SGHTA, CDR2 FQGNSA. The CDR3 DNA sequence: TGTGCCAGCAGCCGGACAGGGGAGGGTGAAGCTTTCTTT. Its translation is CASSRTGEGEAFF.

In this sample, this clone turned up once. The chain links TRBV7-9 to TRBJ2-2; 8 bases line up with TRBD2. Germline V gene data show CDR1 as SEHNR and CDR2 as FQNEAQ (reference sequence). The CDR3 is 17 residues long. The ends lost 5 bases at V and 6 bases at J; junction bases unmatched: 14. The CDR3 protein is CASSPLAGGFSAGELFF. CDR3 DNA: TGTGCCAGCAGCCCCCTGGCGGGGGGCTTCTCGGCCGGGGAGCTGTTTTTT. The entire variable domain, with the rest obtained from reference TRBV7-9 and TRBJ2-2, is as follows: DTGVSQNPRHKITKRGQNVTFRCDPISEHNRLYWYRQTLGQGPEFLTYFQNEAQLEKSRLLSDRFSAERPKGSFSTLEIQRTEQGDSAMYLCASSPLAGGFSAGELFFGEGSRLTVL.

This clone was seen a single time. V gene TRBV7-2 combines with J gene TRBJ1-5; maybe TRBD1 (5 bases). The CDR3 is 13 residues long. V lost 3 bases, J lost 5 bases, and 8 bases lay in between. Germline CDR1 SGHTA, CDR2 FQGNSA. The CDR3 loop reads CASSFEGDQPQHF. The DNA of the CDR3 is TGTGCCAGCAGCTTCGAAGGGGATCAGCCCCAGCATTTT.

In DNA, the CDR3 is TGCGCCAGCAGTCAAAACTCGGACAGGACTACTAACAATAGCAATCAGCCCCAGCATTTT. Amino acids: CASSQNSDRTTNNSNQPQHF. This sequence joins TRBV23-1 and TRBJ1-5, with TRBD1 matching over 7 bases. TRBV23-1 carries the ORF label, with uncertain function. This CDR3 has 20 amino acids. Losses at the gene ends were 2 bases for V and 0 bases for J; bases not matched to a gene: 16.

The chain links TRBV27 to TRBJ1-4; D possibly corresponds to TRBD1 (6 bases). Between the trimmed V and J ends, which lost 2 bases and 6 bases, there was a span of 16 bases. CDR3 length equals 16 residues. Germline loops: CDR1 MNHEY, CDR2 SMNVEV (reference sequence). The CDR3 reads CASSLLGRGVDEKLFF. In DNA, the CDR3 is TGTGCCAGCAGTTTACTTGGCAGGGGAGTTGATGAAAAACTGTTTTTT.

This clone is a singleton in its sample. The chain combines TRBV19 with TRBJ1-2; D might be TRBD1 (6 bases). V lost 4 bases and J lost 8, with 20 bases in between. The V gene's germline CDR1 is LNHDA and CDR2 SQIVND (reference sequence). The CDR3 consists of 15 residues. The CDR3, as DNA: TGTGCCAGTAGTAAGGTTTCAGGGGACGACCACGGCTACACCTTC. This translates into CASSKVSGDDHGYTF.

The chain combines TRBV6-5 with TRBJ1-1; D may be TRBD1 (5 bases). Germline CDR1 is MNHEY and CDR2 is SVGAGI. CDR3 length: 13 amino acids. The V gene lost 6 bases and the J gene lost 5 bases, with 13 bases spanning the gap. CDR3 DNA sequence: TGTGCCAGCAGCGCGGGGGGGGAAACTGAAGCTTTCTTT. It translates to CASSAGGETEAFF.

This sequence joins TRBV7-8 and TRBJ1-4, with 7 bases lining up with TRBD1. V lost 2 bases to trimming and J lost 7 bases; unmatched junction nucleotides: 7. CDR1 is SGHVS, CDR2 FQNEAQ, per germline. This CDR3 is built from 15 residues. CDR3 region: CASSLYEQGTEKLFF. The CDR3 DNA sequence: TGTGCCAGCAGCTTATACGAACAGGGGACTGAAAAACTGTTTTTT.

The V and J genes are TRBV2 and TRBJ1-3; D is perhaps TRBD1 (5 bases). V was shortened by 6 bases and J by 0 bases, with 9 bases between the two germline ends. The CDR3 runs 14 residues. Per germline, CDR1 SNHLY and CDR2 FYNNEI. The CDR3 DNA reads as TGTGCCAGCAGCAGGGAAAGCTCTGGAAACACCATATATTTT. Encoded protein: CASSRESSGNTIYF.

The chain recombines TRBV2 with TRBJ1-1; 7 nucleotides agree with TRBD1. Germline lookup yields CDR1 SNHLY and CDR2 FYNNEI. This CDR3 is built from 14 residues. V was pared by 6 bases and J by 1 base, with 5 bases of the junction left unmatched. CDR3 in amino acids: CASRVNRGNTEAFF. In DNA, the CDR3 is TGTGCCAGCAGAGTTAACAGGGGGAACACTGAAGCTTTCTTT.

J is TRBJ2-3 and V is TRBV5-1, with D maybe TRBD2 (6 bases). V was clipped by 6 bases and J by 2 bases, with 16 bases between them. CDR3 length: 15 residues. The V gene's germline CDR1 is SGHRS and CDR2 YFSETQ. The CDR3 region is CASTRTGDNTDTQYF. As DNA, the CDR3 is TGCGCCAGCACCCGTACGGGAGACAACACAGATACGCAGTATTTT.

This chain joins TRBV28 and TRBJ1-5; TRBD1 matches at 10 bases. V lost 6 bases and J lost 6; bases outside the gene matches: 8. Germline CDR1 is MDHEN and CDR2 is SYDVKM. The CDR3 runs to 15 residues. The CDR3 sequence: CASRGQGFTGQPQHF. The DNA of the CDR3 is TGTGCCAGCAGGGGACAGGGGTTTACGGGTCAGCCCCAGCATTTT.

J is TRBJ1-2 and V is TRBV15; D gene uncertain. The V gene lost 5 bases and the J gene lost 5 bases, with 9 bases spanning the gap. The CDR3 has 12 amino acids. The germline CDR1 and CDR2 sequences are LNHNV and YYDKDF (reference sequence). CDR3 sequence (DNA): TGTGCCACCAGCGCAGAAAAATATGGCTACACCTTC. Its protein is CATSAEKYGYTF. The complete variable domain, with remaining parts taken from reference TRBV15 and TRBJ1-2, reads DAMVIQNPRYQVTQFGKPVTLSCSQTLNHNVMYWYQQKSSQAPKLLFHYYDKDFNNEADTPDNFQSRRPNTSFCFLDIRSPGLGDTAMYLCATSAEKYGYTFGSGTRLTVV.

The chain uses TRBV4-2 and TRBJ2-1, with TRBD2 identical over 14 bases. In germline, CDR1 is LGHNA, CDR2 YNFKEQ. The CDR3 extends over 20 amino acids. V was pared by 1 base and J by 1 base, with 9 bases of the junction left unmatched. This CDR3 is CASSQGPGTSGGGSYNEQFF. For the CDR3, the DNA is TGTGCCAGCAGCCAAGGTCCCGGGACTAGCGGGGGTGGGTCCTACAATGAGCAGTTCTTC.

This clone was counted a single time. The chain carries TRBV5-4 and TRBJ2-2; a possible D gene is TRBD2 (6 bases). Deletions cut 5 bases from V and 0 bases from J, with 11 bases between. Germline V gene data show CDR1 as SGHNT and CDR2 as YYREEE (reference sequence). This CDR3 has 15 amino acids. CDR3 region: CASRGGSPNTGELFF. CDR3 in DNA: TGTGCCAGCAGGGGGGGATCCCCGAACACCGGGGAGCTGTTTTTT.

This clone was found a few times. J is TRBJ1-6 and V is TRBV18; 9 nucleotides agree with TRBD1. V lost 4 bases to trimming and J lost 7 bases; unmatched junction nucleotides: 5. Germline loops: CDR1 KGHSH, CDR2 LQKENI. The CDR3 totals 15 residues. CDR3 in DNA: TGTGCCAGCTCACAGACAGGGGGAGGGAATTCACCCCTCCACTTT. Protein sequence: CASSQTGGGNSPLHF.

The sample holds a few counts of this clone. The J gene is TRBJ1-2, the V gene TRBV7-8, with a possible D match to TRBD1 (6 bases). CDR3 length equals 18 residues. Germline CDR1 and CDR2: SGHVS and FQNEAQ. V lost 2 bases to trimming and J lost 1 base, with 20 bases between them. CDR3 sequence reads: CASSLTIRAGAFNYGYTF. CDR3 bases: TGTGCCAGCAGCTTAACAATTCGGGCAGGGGCCTTTAACTATGGCTACACCTTC.

In DNA, the CDR3 is TGTGCCAGCAGCCAAGGGGAGGGGCGTCAGCCCCAGCATTTT. It specifies CASSQGEGRQPQHF. The V call is TRBV9, the J call TRBJ1-5; the D gene is possibly TRBD1 (5 bases). In germline, CDR1 is SGDLS, CDR2 YYNGEE. V was clipped by 4 bases and J by 6 bases, with 14 bases between them. The CDR3 loop spans 14 amino acids.

The chain employs TRBV7-2 and TRBJ2-1; the D gene is possibly TRBD1 (6 bases). The CDR3 runs to 14 residues. V lost 2 bases and J 7 bases, leaving 12 bases between the germline ends. Per the germline V gene, CDR1 is SGHTA and CDR2 is FQGNSA. CDR3 in DNA: TGTGCCAGCAGCTTACGAAGGGGGAATAATGAGCAGTTCTTC. Translation gives CASSLRRGNNEQFF.

This clone was seen at least ten times. The chain combines TRBV14 with TRBJ2-1; 7 bases align to TRBD2. The length of the CDR3 is 15 residues. V lost 5 bases, J lost 2 bases, and 6 bases stayed unmatched. Germline CDR1 and CDR2: SGHDN and FVKESK. This CDR3 is CASSERDPTYNEQFF. CDR3 in DNA: TGTGCCAGCAGCGAGCGGGACCCGACCTACAATGAGCAGTTCTTC.